What follows are 3 T cell receptor beta chains derived from one specimen sequenced in a study of CD8+ T cells in alopecia areata. Extracted RNA was reverse transcribed, and the resulting cDNA served as sequencing template. Using immunoSEQ multiplex PCR, the repertoire was profiled, and TCRdb retains in-frame clones only, with some absent. Altogether a few hundred thousand clones are present, 67% being singletons, with the ten largest covering more than 0.95%. This sample comprised CD4+ T cells sorted from blood, obtained at week 0. The receptor source for this set is a human donor with alopecia areata.

The chain carries TRBV7-9 and TRBJ1-2; D not certain. Trimming pared 5 bases from V and 2 bases from J, leaving 12 bases between. This CDR3 is 14 amino acids long. CDR1 and CDR2 (germline): SEHNR, FQNEAQ (reference sequence). The CDR3 DNA sequence: TGTGCCAGCAGCCGGTTGGGGAAGAACTATGGCTACACCTTC. Translated, it gives CASSRLGKNYGYTF.

The V and J genes are TRBV5-4 and TRBJ2-7; weak D call: TRBD2 (6 bases). CDR3 length equals 12 residues. Germline V gene lookup returns CDR1 SGHNT and CDR2 YYREEE (reference sequence). V was cut by 4 bases and J by 7 bases, with 12 bases left in between. As DNA, the CDR3 is TGTGCCAGCAGCCGGCGGGGTGGGGAGCAGTACTTC. Translating gives CASSRRGGEQYF.

This clone has only a few counts. This chain uses TRBV12-5 with TRBJ2-1; 10 nucleotides line up with TRBD1. After removal of 6 bases from V and 3 bases from J, the junction contained 5 bases not matched to a gene. Per the germline V gene, CDR1 is LGHNT and CDR2 is FRNRAP. The CDR3 consists of 15 residues. The DNA for the CDR3 is TGTGCTAGTGGAGGGGGACAGGGGTACTACAATGAGCAGTTCTTC. This gives the protein CASGGGQGYYNEQFF.